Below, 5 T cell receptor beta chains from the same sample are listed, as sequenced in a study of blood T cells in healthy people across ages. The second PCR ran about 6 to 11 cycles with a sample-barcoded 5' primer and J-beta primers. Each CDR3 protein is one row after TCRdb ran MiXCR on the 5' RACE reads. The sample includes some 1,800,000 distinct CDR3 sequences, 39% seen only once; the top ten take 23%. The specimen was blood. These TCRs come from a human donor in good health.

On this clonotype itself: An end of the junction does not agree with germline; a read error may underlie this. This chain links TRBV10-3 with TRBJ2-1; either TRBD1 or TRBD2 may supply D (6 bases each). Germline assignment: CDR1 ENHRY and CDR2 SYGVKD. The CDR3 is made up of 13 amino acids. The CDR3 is CALGGPLGNEQFF. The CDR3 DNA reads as TGCGCGTTGGGGGGCCCCCTTGGGAATGAGCAGTTCTTC.

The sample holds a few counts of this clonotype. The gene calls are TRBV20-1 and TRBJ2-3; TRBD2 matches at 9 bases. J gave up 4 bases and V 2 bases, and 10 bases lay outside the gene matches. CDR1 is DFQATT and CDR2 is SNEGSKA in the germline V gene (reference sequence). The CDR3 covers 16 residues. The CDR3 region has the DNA TGCAGTGCTAGACGCCTGGCGGGGGGGCTTTCAGATACGCAGTATTTT. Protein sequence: CSARRLAGGLSDTQYF.

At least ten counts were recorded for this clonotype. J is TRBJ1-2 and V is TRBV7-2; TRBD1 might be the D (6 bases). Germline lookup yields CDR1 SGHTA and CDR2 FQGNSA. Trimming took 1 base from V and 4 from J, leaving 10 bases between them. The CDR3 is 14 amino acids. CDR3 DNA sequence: TGTGCCAGCAGCTTAGGGGGGGCTTCCTATGGCTACACCTTC. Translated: CASSLGGASYGYTF.

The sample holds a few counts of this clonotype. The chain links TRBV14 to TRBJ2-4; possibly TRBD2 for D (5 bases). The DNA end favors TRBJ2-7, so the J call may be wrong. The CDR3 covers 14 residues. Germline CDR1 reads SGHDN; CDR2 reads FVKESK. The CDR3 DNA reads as TGTGCCAGCAGCCAACTTGCCTTCGGGGACGAGCAGTACTTC. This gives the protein CASSQLAFGDEQYF.

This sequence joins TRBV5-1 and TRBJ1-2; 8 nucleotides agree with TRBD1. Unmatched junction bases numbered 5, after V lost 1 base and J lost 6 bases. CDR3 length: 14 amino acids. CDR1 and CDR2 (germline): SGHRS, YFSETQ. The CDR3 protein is CASSLRTGSNGYTF. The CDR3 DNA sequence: TGCGCCAGCAGCTTGCGGACAGGGAGTAATGGCTACACCTTC.